Listed below are T cell receptor beta chains from one sample, sequenced in a study of T cells in Graves' hyperthyroidism and ophthalmopathy. TCRdb ran MiXCR on the multiplex PCR reads and lists one entry per CDR3 protein. Of approximately 720,000 distinct CDR3 sequences listed, around 20% are singletons. Sequencing used blood. These receptors were taken from a woman aged 45-59 years with Graves' hyperthyroidism that later progressed to Graves' ophthalmopathy. Each CDR3 is given with its conserved first and last residue. The order of the fields is CDR3 DNA, CDR3 protein, clone size, J gene, V gene, D gene. The D gene is left open where the match is weak. Clone size appears in some rows only: once, few, many, or a class for an expanded clone.

TGTGCCAGCAGCTTAGTACCAGGACAGGTAAACACAGATACGCAGTATTTT	CASSLVPGQVNTDTQYF	-	TRBJ2-3	TRBV7-9	TRBD1
TGTGCCACCAGCAGAGACCCGACAGGATATACTGAAGCTTTCTTT	CATSRDPTGYTEAFF	many	TRBJ1-1	TRBV15	-
TGTGCCAGCTCAGCCAAGTCTGGGAGGGGAGCCTATGGCTACACCTTC	CASSAKSGRGAYGYTF	many	TRBJ1-2	TRBV18	-
TGTGCCAGCTCACCGTCAGGCCCCAGCACAGATACGCAGTATTTT	CASSPSGPSTDTQYF	many	TRBJ2-3	TRBV18	-
TGTGCCAGTAGTACACGGGGACTTTACCGGCACTATGGCTACACCTTC	CASSTRGLYRHYGYTF	-	TRBJ1-2	TRBV19	-
TGTGCCAGCAGTGAATACAAGGGGATGAACACTGAAGCTTTCTTT	CASSEYKGMNTEAFF	few	TRBJ1-1	TRBV25-1	-
TGTGCCAGCAGTGAAGATTCAGGGGGATTCTCTGGAAACACCATATATTTT	CASSEDSGGFSGNTIYF	few	TRBJ1-3	TRBV6-1	TRBD1
TGTGCCACCAGCAGAGGGCGGGGGGCCACAGATACGCAGTATTTT	CATSRGRGATDTQYF	few	TRBJ2-3	TRBV15	TRBD2
TGTGCCTGGAGTGCTTCCGAGGGGTGGACTGAAGCTTTCTTT	CAWSASEGWTEAFF	many	TRBJ1-1	TRBV30	-
TGTGCCACCAGCAGAGTTGGAGCTGAAAAACTGTTTTTT	CATSRVGAEKLFF	-	TRBJ1-4	TRBV15	-
TGTGCCAGCAGCCTCTGGGGACGGACGAACACTGAAGCTTTCTTT	CASSLWGRTNTEAFF	-	TRBJ1-1	TRBV3-1	-
TGCAGTGCTAGAGATGCAGTAGAACGGGGCTACACCTTC	CSARDAVERGYTF	many	TRBJ1-2	TRBV20-1	-
TGTGCCAGCAGCTTATTAGCTAGCGGGGGCCGCACAGATACGCAGTATTTT	CASSLLASGGRTDTQYF	-	TRBJ2-3	TRBV11-1	TRBD2
TGTGCCAGCAAGCACAGGGGGATTAGCAATCAGCCCCAGCATTTT	CASKHRGISNQPQHF	many	TRBJ1-5	TRBV6-1	TRBD1
TGTGCCATCAGTGAGACCGGGCAGGATTCACCCCTCCACTTT	CAISETGQDSPLHF	few	TRBJ1-6	TRBV10-3	-
TGTGCCAGCAGTGAAGGGACAGGGGGCCTTGGTCGGGGCTACACCTTC	CASSEGTGGLGRGYTF	many	TRBJ1-2	TRBV6-1	TRBD1
TGTGCCAGCAGTTACACGTGGAGGAGGAGCAATCAGCCCCAGCATTTT	CASSYTWRRSNQPQHF	-	TRBJ1-5	TRBV6-5	-
TGCAGCGTTGTGGAAAGGGTCGAGCAGTACTTC	CSVVERVEQYF	few	TRBJ2-7	TRBV29-1	-
TGTGCCAGCAGCCAAGTATTACAGGGAGGAGAGACCCAGTACTTC	CASSQVLQGGETQYF	few	TRBJ2-5	TRBV3-1	-
TGTGCCAGCAGCCTACGGGGGCAGGGGCCTTACAATGAGCAGTTCTTC	CASSLRGQGPYNEQFF	many	TRBJ2-1	TRBV7-9	-
TGTGCCAGCAGTTTAGTTGGAAATGCGCAGTATTTT	CASSLVGNAQYF	few	TRBJ2-3	TRBV12-3/TRBV12-4	-
TGCAGCGCAACTTACCGGACAGGACCTAATGAAAAACTGTTTTTT	CSATYRTGPNEKLFF	few	TRBJ1-4	TRBV29-1	TRBD1
TGTGCCAGCAGCCCCTTACTAGCGGAGGCAGATACGCAGTATTTT	CASSPLLAEADTQYF	many	TRBJ2-3	TRBV27	TRBD2
TGTGCCAGCAGCTTGTCTGCTATTTTCACGCTTGAAGCTTTCTTT	CASSLSAIFTLEAFF	-	TRBJ1-1	TRBV5-5	-
TGTGCCAGCAGCCGGACAGGGGTAGGCATTCAGTACTTC	CASSRTGVGIQYF	-	TRBJ2-4	TRBV6-2/TRBV6-3	TRBD1
TGTGCCAGCAGAATAACCGGGACTAGATACGAGCAGTACTTC	CASRITGTRYEQYF	few	TRBJ2-7	TRBV6-1	TRBD2
TGTGCCAGCAGTACGATCGGTCGGGGCTATGGCTACACCTTC	CASSTIGRGYGYTF	few	TRBJ1-2	TRBV6-1	-
TGTGCCAGTAGTATTTTCGGGGTAGGGAATGAGCAGTTCTTC	CASSIFGVGNEQFF	once	TRBJ2-1	TRBV19	-
TGCAGTGCTAGAGATTCTTTGGGGCGGGTCACTGAAGCTTTCTTT	CSARDSLGRVTEAFF	many	TRBJ1-1	TRBV20-1	-
TGCGCCAGCAGTGAAGGGACAGGGGCCCTCTACGAGCAGTACTTC	CASSEGTGALYEQYF	-	TRBJ2-7	TRBV10-1	TRBD1
TGTGCCTGGAGTGTGGCTAGCGGGGCGCGGGAGCAGTTCTTC	CAWSVASGAREQFF	-	TRBJ2-1	TRBV30	TRBD2
TGTGCCAGCAGTTACGGGAGGGCAGGACGATACACCGGGGAGCTGTTTTTT	CASSYGRAGRYTGELFF	many	TRBJ2-2	TRBV6-6	TRBD2
TGTGCCAGCAGCTTAGAAGCAAGCCAGGGCCCCTACACCTTC	CASSLEASQGPYTF	-	TRBJ1-2	TRBV11-2	-
TGCAGTGCTAGATACCTGCCCGGAAACACCATATATTTT	CSARYLPGNTIYF	few	TRBJ1-3	TRBV20-1	-
TGTGCCAGCAGTTCACAGGACGATTCACCCCTCCACTTT	CASSSQDDSPLHF	-	TRBJ1-6	TRBV6-5	-
TGTGCCAGCTCAACTGGGACGAGGGCCTACAATGAGCAGTTCTTC	CASSTGTRAYNEQFF	many	TRBJ2-1	TRBV18	-
TGTGCCAGCGGGGGTCCTAGAGAGACCCAGTACTTC	CASGGPRETQYF	-	TRBJ2-5	TRBV19	-
TGTGCCAGCAGGGCCGCTGAAGCTTTCTTT	CASRAAEAFF	many	TRBJ1-1	TRBV11-2	-
TGTGCCAGCAGCTCCCCATTAAGAGCGGGGGGGATTGGCGATGAGCAGTTCTTC	CASSSPLRAGGIGDEQFF	-	TRBJ2-1	TRBV7-9	TRBD2
TGTGCCAGCAGCCCTGAGCTCCAAGAGACCCAGTACTTC	CASSPELQETQYF	many	TRBJ2-5	TRBV18	-
TGTGCCAGCAGCGTAGAGGCATGGGGCTCCTATAATTCACCCCTCCACTTT	CASSVEAWGSYNSPLHF	-	TRBJ1-6	TRBV9	-
TGTGCCAGCAGTTTACTTGATCGTGCTGAAGCTTTCTTT	CASSLLDRAEAFF	many	TRBJ1-1	TRBV27	-
TGCAGTGCTAGAGGCAAAAGCCTTTATGGCTACACCTTC	CSARGKSLYGYTF	-	TRBJ1-2	TRBV20-1	-
TGCAGTGCTAGAGATCTGGGGGACAGCACAGATACGCAGTATTTT	CSARDLGDSTDTQYF	many	TRBJ2-3	TRBV20-1	-
TGTGCCAGCAGCCCGGGGACAGGGGGCGGCCCAGAGACCCAGTACTTC	CASSPGTGGGPETQYF	many	TRBJ2-5	TRBV7-6	TRBD1
TGTGCCGGCAGCCCCGCTCCGACAGGAGGAGGCACTGAAGCTTTCTTT	CAGSPAPTGGGTEAFF	-	TRBJ1-1	TRBV5-4	-
TGTGCCAGCTCACCACTTGTGAACAGGAACACTGAAGCTTTCTTT	CASSPLVNRNTEAFF	many	TRBJ1-1	TRBV18	-
TGTGCCAGCAGCTTAAAGATAGCTCTTAGCACAGATACGCAGTATTTT	CASSLKIALSTDTQYF	-	TRBJ2-3	TRBV7-2	-
TGTGCCAGCAGCTTAGGGGGGCGGACTGAAGCTTTCTTT	CASSLGGRTEAFF	many	TRBJ1-1	TRBV27	-
TGCGCCAGCAGGGACCGGGACAGGGGGCCCCAGGGTTCCTACAATGAGCAGTTCTTC	CASRDRDRGPQGSYNEQFF	-	TRBJ2-1	TRBV5-1	TRBD1
TGCAGTGCTAGGGATGGGGGGGGCCCGACTGATCAGCCCCAGCATTTT	CSARDGGGPTDQPQHF	-	TRBJ1-5	TRBV20-1	-
TGCAGCGTTGTGGTGACAGGGGCCGTGAACGCTGAAGCTTTCTTT	CSVVVTGAVNAEAFF	-	TRBJ1-1	TRBV29-1	TRBD1
TGTGCCAGTAGTGTGGACAGGGTCTCCGGGGAGCTGTTTTTT	CASSVDRVSGELFF	-	TRBJ2-2	TRBV19	TRBD1
TGCGCCAGCAGCCAGATCATAGGGGGCCACACTGAAGCTTTCTTT	CASSQIIGGHTEAFF	-	TRBJ1-1	TRBV5-1	TRBD1
TGTGCCAGCAGTTCGATGACTAGCGAGAACACAGATACGCAGTATTTT	CASSSMTSENTDTQYF	many	TRBJ2-3	TRBV12-3/TRBV12-4	TRBD2
TGTGCCAGCAGCCAAGATTTGGACACCAGCTATGGCTACACCTTC	CASSQDLDTSYGYTF	-	TRBJ1-2	TRBV3-1	-
TGTGCCAGCAGTTTCCCCTGGGACAGGGGAGTAGAGACCCAGTACTTC	CASSFPWDRGVETQYF	many	TRBJ2-5	TRBV2	TRBD1
TGCAGCGTTGAAGTGGGGGCGAACTATGGCTACACCTTC	CSVEVGANYGYTF	-	TRBJ1-2	TRBV29-1	-
TGTGCCAGCAGCTCTGGACTGGGAACGGGCTATGGCTACACCTTC	CASSSGLGTGYGYTF	few	TRBJ1-2	TRBV9	-